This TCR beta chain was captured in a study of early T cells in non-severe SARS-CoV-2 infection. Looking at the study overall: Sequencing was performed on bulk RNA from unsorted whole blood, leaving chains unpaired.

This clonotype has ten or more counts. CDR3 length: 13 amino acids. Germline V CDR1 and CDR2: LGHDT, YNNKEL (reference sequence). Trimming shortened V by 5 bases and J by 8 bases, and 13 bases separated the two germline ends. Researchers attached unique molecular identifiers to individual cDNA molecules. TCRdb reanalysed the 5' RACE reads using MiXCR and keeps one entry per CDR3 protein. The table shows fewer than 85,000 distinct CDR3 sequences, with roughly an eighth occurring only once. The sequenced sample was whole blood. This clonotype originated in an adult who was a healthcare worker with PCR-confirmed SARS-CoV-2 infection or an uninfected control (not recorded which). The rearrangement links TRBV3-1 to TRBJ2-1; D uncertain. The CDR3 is CASSSPMGDEQFF. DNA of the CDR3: TGTGCCAGCAGCTCCCCCATGGGTGATGAGCAGTTCTTC.